One and the same sample provided the 12 T cell receptor beta chains below, sequenced in a study of cytomegalovirus exposure and HLA in healthy donors. This table comes from immunoSEQ multiplex PCR, and its TCRdb copy is limited to in-frame clones, with some not included. This table has 220,000 or so clones, over 75% appearing once. The sample taken for sequencing was PBMCs. The receptor set was obtained from a woman aged 18-29 years in good health and CMV-seropositive.

This chain connects TRBV7-3 to TRBJ2-7; 9 nucleotides agree with TRBD1. J lost 6 bases, V lost 5 bases, and 11 bases had no gene match. The CDR3 has 15 residues. CDR1 is SGHTA and CDR2 is FQGTGA in the germline V gene. CDR3 nucleotides: TGTGCCAGCAGCCCCTCCGGGACAGGGCTTGGCGAGCAGTACTTC. It encodes CASSPSGTGLGEQYF.

The V gene is TRBV10-3, the J gene TRBJ2-2; tentatively, D is TRBD1 (6 bases). The CDR3 length is 16 residues. CDR1 ENHRY and CDR2 SYGVKD come from the germline V gene. The V end was cut by 4 bases, the J end by 0 bases, with 12 bases between. As DNA, the CDR3 is TGTGCCATCAGTGCAACCAGGGGTTCGAACACCGGGGAGCTGTTTTTT. It is translated as CAISATRGSNTGELFF.

The chain has TRBV27 and TRBJ1-1, with TRBD1 matching 8 bases. J gave up 10 bases and V 10 bases, and 11 bases lay outside the gene matches. This CDR3 region has 12 residues. In germline, CDR1 is MNHEY, CDR2 SMNVEV (reference sequence). The CDR3 spells CATLPTQGAAFF. In nucleotides, the CDR3 is TGTGCCACCCTACCAACCCAGGGGGCAGCTTTCTTT.

This chain uses TRBV5-4 with TRBJ2-3, with D tentatively TRBD1 (5 bases). The CDR3 runs 16 residues. The V gene lost 4 bases and the J gene lost 2 bases, with 17 bases spanning the gap. Germline CDR1 is SGHNT and CDR2 is YYREEE (reference sequence). In DNA, the CDR3 is TGTGCCAGCAGCCCCCTTTTACAGGCCGCCACAGATACGCAGTATTTT. This codes for CASSPLLQAATDTQYF.

The chain is built from TRBV4-2 and TRBJ2-2, with D tentatively TRBD1 (6 bases). The V end lost 0 bases, the J end lost 5 bases, and 10 bases lay between the germline ends. The germline gives CDR1 LGHNA, CDR2 YNFKEQ. This CDR3 comprises 15 residues. CDR3 sequence: CASSQDTGQTGELFF. For the CDR3, the DNA is TGTGCCAGCAGCCAAGATACAGGGCAGACCGGGGAGCTGTTTTTT.

The chain combines TRBV6-6 with TRBJ1-2; 7 positions agree with TRBD1. This CDR3 contains 16 residues. The ends lost 4 bases at V and 8 bases at J; junction bases unmatched: 16. Germline V lookup: CDR1 MNHNY, CDR2 SVGAGI (reference sequence). The CDR3 DNA reads TGTGCCAGCAGTTTTTCCCCAAGCGACAGGGTCGGAGGCTACACCTTC. Translation: CASSFSPSDRVGGYTF.

This chain joins TRBV19 and TRBJ1-5; no definite D call. The germline gives CDR1 LNHDA, CDR2 SQIVND (reference sequence). The CDR3 length is 12 residues. Deletions cut 2 bases from V and 7 bases from J, with 6 bases between. The CDR3 is CASSISRQPQHF. CDR3 in DNA: TGTGCCAGTAGTATATCGAGGCAGCCCCAGCATTTT. The whole variable domain, remainder taken from reference TRBV19 and TRBJ1-5, is DGGITQSPKYLFRKEGQNVTLSCEQNLNHDAMYWYRQDPGQGLRLIYYSQIVNDFQKGDIAEGYSVSREKKESFPLTVTSAQKNPTAFYLCASSISRQPQHFGDGTRLSIL.

The chain combines TRBV10-2 with TRBJ1-2; D is possibly TRBD1 (5 bases). V was trimmed by 4 bases and J by 8 bases, leaving 23 bases between them. This CDR3 contains 16 residues. Germline lookup yields CDR1 WSHSY and CDR2 SAAADI. The CDR3 here is CASSVSFREVRRGYTF. CDR3 DNA: TGCGCCAGCAGTGTTTCATTCAGGGAGGTACGGCGAGGCTACACCTTC.

In nucleotides, the CDR3 is TGTGCCAGTAGTATAGGAGTACTTGAGCCTCCAGGGACAGATGGAAACTATGGCTACACCTTC. Protein: CASSIGVLEPPGTDGNYGYTF. V usage is TRBV19 and J usage is TRBJ1-2; 7 bases are shared with TRBD1. The CDR3 has 21 amino acids. V shed 1 base, J shed 2 bases, and the junction held 22 bases outside the gene matches. The germline V gene has CDR1 LNHDA and CDR2 SQIVND (reference sequence).

This chain uses TRBV5-1 with TRBJ2-7, with 14 bases that match TRBD2. This CDR3 has 16 residues. The trim removed 4 bases at V and 6 bases at J, leaving 9 bases unmatched. Looked up from germline, CDR1 is SGHRS and CDR2 is YFSETQ. CDR3 DNA: TGCGCCAGCAGCATGACTAGCGGGAGGGCCTTACCCGAGCAGTACTTC. Translating gives CASSMTSGRALPEQYF.

The genes are TRBV6-6 and TRBJ1-2, with TRBD1 matching 7 bases. Germline V lookup: CDR1 MNHNY, CDR2 SVGAGI (reference sequence). The CDR3 runs 15 residues. Germline trimming cut 0 bases from V and 4 bases from J; bases unmatched to any gene: 5. CDR3 amino acids: CASSYSAGTVYGYTF. CDR3 sequence (DNA): TGTGCCAGCAGTTACTCAGCCGGGACAGTCTATGGCTACACCTTC.

The chain couples TRBV6-5 to TRBJ1-1, with D perhaps TRBD1 (6 bases). Germline lookup yields CDR1 MNHEY and CDR2 SVGAGI. V was shortened by 6 bases and J by 6 bases, with 14 bases between the two germline ends. The CDR3 length is 13 residues. The CDR3 DNA reads as TGTGCCAGCAGGCCCGGGGGGGCTGCTGAAGCTTTCTTT. It specifies CASRPGGAAEAFF.